These 10 T cell receptor beta chains originate from one sample sequenced in a study of blood T cell repertoires in COVID-19. Assay: immunoSEQ multiplex PCR; the TCRdb copy retains only in-frame clones and omits some. The table includes 70,000 to 75,000 clones, 75% to 85% detected once. Sequenced input: peripheral blood. Source of these receptors: a woman in her 70s with acute or convalescent COVID-19.

This chain connects TRBV7-9 to TRBJ1-3, with a weak D call TRBD1 (6 bases). This CDR3 has 16 amino acids. V was cut by 5 bases and J by 0 bases, with 14 bases left in between. Germline lookup yields CDR1 SEHNR and CDR2 FQNEAQ (reference sequence). The CDR3 nucleotides are TGTGCCAGCAGCGGACGGGACAAAAGCTCTGGAAACACCATATATTTT. Protein: CASSGRDKSSGNTIYF.

The J gene is TRBJ1-5, the V gene TRBV4-1, with 7 bases identical to TRBD1. Trimming at V came to 2 bases and at J to 4 bases, leaving 8 bases not matched to a gene. The CDR3 is 16 amino acids. From germline, CDR1 is MGHRA and CDR2 YSYEKL. Written as DNA, the CDR3 is TGCGCCAGCAGCCAAATTCCGGGACAGTCAAATCAGCCCCAGCATTTT. Protein: CASSQIPGQSNQPQHF.

This sequence joins TRBV5-1 and TRBJ1-3, with a possible D match to TRBD1 (6 bases). The V and J ends lost 2 bases and 1 base respectively, with 13 bases between them. Germline V lookup: CDR1 SGHRS, CDR2 YFSETQ. This CDR3 contains 16 residues. This CDR3 reads CASSLSGQISGNTIYF. In DNA, the CDR3 is TGCGCCAGCAGCTTAAGCGGACAGATATCTGGAAACACCATATATTTT.

CDR3 in DNA: TGTGCCAGCAGGTCCGGACAGGGAGGGGGAGAGACCCAGTACTTC. The encoded protein is CASRSGQGGGETQYF. This chain links TRBV7-9 with TRBJ2-5; D might be TRBD1 (8 bases). Trimming left V 6 bases short and J 4 bases short, with 18 bases between. The CDR3 totals 15 residues. The V gene's germline CDR1 is SEHNR and CDR2 FQNEAQ (reference sequence). Based on the CDR3 plus reference TRBV7-9 and TRBJ2-5, the full variable domain is DTGVSQNPRHKITKRGQNVTFRCDPISEHNRLYWYRQTLGQGPEFLTYFQNEAQLEKSRLLSDRFSAERPKGSFSTLEIQRTEQGDSAMYLCASRSGQGGGETQYFGPGTRLLVL.

The V call is TRBV6-6, the J call TRBJ1-1; 8 positions match TRBD1. The CDR3 spans 13 residues. Per the germline V gene, CDR1 is MNHNY and CDR2 is SVGAGI (reference sequence). Trimming removed 8 bases from V and 10 bases from J; junction bases left unmatched: 12. Here the CDR3 DNA reads TGTGCCAGCGCCAACAGGGGGGGCATTCGAGCTTTCTTT. Translation: CASANRGGIRAFF.

This chain connects TRBV5-8 to TRBJ2-7, with a weak D call TRBD1 (5 bases). Germline V gene lookup returns CDR1 SGHTS and CDR2 YDEGEE. V was shortened by 1 base and J by 0 bases, with 17 bases between the two germline ends. The CDR3 contains 17 residues. DNA of the CDR3: TGTGCCAGCAGCTTGCTAAGACAGTATCCGAGCTCCTACGAGCAGTACTTC. This sequence encodes CASSLLRQYPSSYEQYF.

The V call is TRBV9, the J call TRBJ2-2; 9 bases are shared with TRBD2. V lost 0 bases, J lost 5 bases, and 2 bases stayed unmatched. This CDR3 has 15 amino acids. The germline V gene has CDR1 SGDLS and CDR2 YYNGEE. CDR3: CASSVATSGTGELFF. Written as DNA, the CDR3 is TGTGCCAGCAGCGTAGCCACTAGCGGGACCGGGGAGCTGTTTTTT.

The CDR3 DNA follows: TGTGCCAGCAGCGGGGATCGATATGGCTACACCTTC. Amino acid sequence: CASSGDRYGYTF. The chain links TRBV28 to TRBJ1-2; no clear D gene. The CDR3 is 12 amino acids. Germline assignment: CDR1 MDHEN and CDR2 SYDVKM. V lost 6 bases and J 5 bases, leaving 10 bases between the germline ends.

The chain combines TRBV2 with TRBJ2-7; D perhaps matches TRBD1 (6 bases). The V end was cut by 5 bases, the J end by 2 bases, with 16 bases between. CDR1 is SNHLY and CDR2 is FYNNEI in the germline V gene. The CDR3 is 15 amino acids. DNA of the CDR3: TGTGCCAGCAGTCCGACAGGAACAGGGCCCTACGAGCAGTACTTC. Translated: CASSPTGTGPYEQYF.

The chain recombines TRBV27 with TRBJ2-7; TRBD1 agrees at 9 bases. The germline V gene has CDR1 MNHEY and CDR2 SMNVEV (reference sequence). The ends lost 5 bases at V and 3 bases at J; junction bases unmatched: 8. The CDR3 spans 15 residues. In DNA form, the CDR3 reads TGTGCCAGCAGTCTCTACAGGGGGCGTAACTACGAGCAGTACTTC. Translation gives CASSLYRGRNYEQYF.